These T cell receptor beta chains were read from a single sample in a study of blood T cell repertoires in COVID-19. Profiled with immunoSEQ multiplex PCR; TCRdb holds only in-frame clones, not every one. The table shows some 75,000 clones, with approximately 86% occurring only once. The sample comprised peripheral blood. These receptors were collected from an elderly man with COVID-19, enrolled during active disease. Each CDR3 is given with its conserved first and last residue.

TRBJ1-2 | 14 | TRBV6-4 | CASSVDRALYGYTF
TRBJ1-4 | 10 | TRBV20-1 | CSAEREQLLF
TRBJ1-5 | 14 | TRBV7-2 | CASSQQGWNQPQHF
TRBJ2-2 | 16 | TRBV7-9 | CASRKTSAANTGELFF
TRBJ2-2 | 14 | TRBV28 | CASRNPSGAGELFF
TRBJ1-1 | 14 | TRBV11-2 | CASSTRDRNTEAFF
TRBJ2-3 | 15 | TRBV6-5 | CASSNRDRTTDTQYF
TRBJ1-2 | 13 | TRBV6-5 | CASRGTGIYGYTF
TRBJ2-4 | 16 | TRBV15 | CATSRVQGLAKNIQYF
TRBJ1-4 | 14 | TRBV9 | CASSVAQDNEKLFF
TRBJ1-3 | 17 | TRBV15 | CATSRSIRGGSGNTIYF
TRBJ1-6 | 13 | TRBV12-3/TRBV12-4 | CASRWTGQTPLHF
TRBJ2-7 | 13 | TRBV5-1 | CASSDGQGYEQYF
TRBJ1-3 | 15 | TRBV5-6 | CASSFLGAAGNTIYF
TRBJ1-1 | 16 | TRBV9 | CASSVHPGQGPTEAFF
TRBJ1-6 | 13 | TRBV14 | CASSQASNSPLHF
TRBJ1-2 | 14 | TRBV6-6 | CASRDPPGRGGYTF
TRBJ2-5 | 15 | TRBV5-1 | CASSSLGGKQETQYF
TRBJ2-3 | 15 | TRBV6-5 | CASPPGTGGGDTQYF
TRBJ1-5 | 15 | TRBV27 | CASSLGGYSNQPQHF
TRBJ1-5 | 11 | TRBV19 | CASSAQGSQHF
TRBJ1-2 | 15 | TRBV18 | CASSPGQEAFYGYTF
TRBJ2-2 | 15 | TRBV11-3 | CASSPGTANTGELFF
TRBJ1-5 | 15 | TRBV7-2 | CASSLAGRDNQPQHF
TRBJ1-1 | 13 | TRBV27 | CASSLTRNTEAFF
TRBJ1-2 | 15 | TRBV6-1 | CASSEAGQGNYGYTF
TRBJ1-2 | 15 | TRBV7-2 | CASSLAWGVNYGYTF
TRBJ2-7 | 14 | TRBV28 | CASSSRVLSYEQYF
TRBJ1-2 | 14 | TRBV7-2 | CASSLANTQGGYTF